This T cell receptor beta chain emerged from a study of PD-1 blockade in classical Hodgkin lymphoma. Whole-study results and caveats: Newly diagnosed patients and complete responders had comparable diversity at baseline. Exclusion was the outcome for patients who began nivolumab under 1 year after ASCT. Healthy donors were reported to have higher baseline TCR diversity than newly diagnosed patients.

The germline V gene encodes CDR1 SNHLY and CDR2 FYNNEI. The CDR3 has 14 residues. The ends were cut back, 6 bases at V and 8 bases at J, with 19 bases in the middle. This clone has just a few counts. Its antigen is undetermined. Measured with immunoSEQ multiplex PCR; TCRdb has only the in-frame clones, and not every one. Of 27,000 or so clones listed, around 80% are singletons. Every one of the patients relapsed after autologous stem cell transplantation (brentuximab vedotin exposure was variable). Isolation of CD4+ T cells from thawed PBMCs was performed by magnetic negative selection. The genes are TRBV2 and TRBJ1-2, with no clear D. The input for sequencing was CD4+ T cells from blood, taken at baseline. The sequence was obtained from a human donor with classical Hodgkin lymphoma. CDR3 residues: CASSALNGMRGYTF. The DNA for the CDR3 is TGTGCCAGCAGCGCTTTGAACGGGATGCGGGGCTACACCTTC.